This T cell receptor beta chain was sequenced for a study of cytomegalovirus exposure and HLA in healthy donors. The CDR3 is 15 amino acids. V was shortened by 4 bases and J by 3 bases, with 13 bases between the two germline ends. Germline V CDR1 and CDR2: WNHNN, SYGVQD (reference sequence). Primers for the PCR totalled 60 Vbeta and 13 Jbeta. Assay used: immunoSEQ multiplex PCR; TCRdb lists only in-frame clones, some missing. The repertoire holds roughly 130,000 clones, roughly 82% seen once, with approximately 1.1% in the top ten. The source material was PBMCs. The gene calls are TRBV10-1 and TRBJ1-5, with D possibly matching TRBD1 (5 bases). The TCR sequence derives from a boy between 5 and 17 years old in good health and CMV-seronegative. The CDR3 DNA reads TGCGCCAGCAGTGGCCGGCCGGGGGTCAATCAGCCCCAGCATTTT. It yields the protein CASSGRPGVNQPQHF.